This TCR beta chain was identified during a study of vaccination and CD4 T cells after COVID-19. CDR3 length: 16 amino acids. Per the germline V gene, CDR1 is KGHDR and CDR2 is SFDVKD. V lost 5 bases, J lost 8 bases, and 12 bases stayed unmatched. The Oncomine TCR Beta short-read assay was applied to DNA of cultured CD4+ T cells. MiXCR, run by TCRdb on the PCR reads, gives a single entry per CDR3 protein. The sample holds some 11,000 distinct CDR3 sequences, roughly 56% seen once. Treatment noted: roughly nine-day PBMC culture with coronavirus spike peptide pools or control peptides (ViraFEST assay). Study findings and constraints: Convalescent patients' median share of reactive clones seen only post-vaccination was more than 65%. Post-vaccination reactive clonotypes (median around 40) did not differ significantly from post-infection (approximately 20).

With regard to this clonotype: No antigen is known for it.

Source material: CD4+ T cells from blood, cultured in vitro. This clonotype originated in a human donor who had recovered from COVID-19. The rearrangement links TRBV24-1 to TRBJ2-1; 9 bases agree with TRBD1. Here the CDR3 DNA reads TGTGCCACCAGTGGCCTTCCGGGACAGGGACCCCATGAGCAGTTCTTC. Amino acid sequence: CATSGLPGQGPHEQFF.